What follows are 5 T cell receptor beta chains derived from one specimen sequenced in a study of blood T cell repertoires in COVID-19. Sequenced by immunoSEQ multiplex PCR; TCRdb stores in-frame clones only, minus some. The sample lists about 220,000 clones; more than 75% were seen once. Sequencing was done on a sample of peripheral blood. The origin of the receptors is an elderly woman with COVID-19, enrolled during active disease.

The rearrangement uses TRBV6-5 and TRBJ2-7, with 10 bases matching TRBD1. V gave up 7 bases and J gave up 3 bases; unmatched junction bases: 6. The germline V gene has CDR1 MNHEY and CDR2 SVGAGI. This CDR3 has 14 residues. The CDR3 sequence is CASTAGTGVYEQYF. DNA for the CDR3: TGTGCCAGCACAGCCGGGACAGGGGTCTACGAGCAGTACTTC.

This chain connects TRBV19 to TRBJ1-5; the D gene is possibly TRBD1 (5 bases). The V end was cut by 7 bases, the J end by 0 bases, with 16 bases between. CDR3 length equals 16 residues. Germline-derived CDR1 and CDR2 are LNHDA and SQIVND (reference sequence). The CDR3 coding sequence is TGTGCCAGTACCCTAAATCCAGGGCTTAGCAATCAGCCCCAGCATTTT. Its protein is CASTLNPGLSNQPQHF.

The chain carries TRBV3-1 (or the pseudogene TRBV3-2) and TRBJ2-2; D might be TRBD1 (5 bases). V lost 6 bases and J lost 6, with 14 bases in between. The CDR3 runs to 14 residues. The germline V gene has CDR1 LGHDT and CDR2 YNNKEL (reference sequence). The CDR3 protein is CASSLNRSPGELFF. Written as DNA, the CDR3 is TGTGCCAGCAGTCTGAACAGGTCCCCCGGGGAGCTGTTTTTT.

As concerns this clone: Germline is not matched at one junction end, which may reflect a read error. The V and J genes are TRBV5-1 and TRBJ2-5; 9 nucleotides align to TRBD1. Germline V CDR1 and CDR2: SGHRS, YFSETQ. The CDR3 covers 16 residues. This chain's CDR3 is CASSSTSGTGQGTQYF. The CDR3 DNA reads as TGCGCCAGCAGCTCAACCTCCGGGACAGGGCAAGGGACCCAGTACTTC.

The gene calls are TRBV24-1 and TRBJ2-5; 10 bases are a match to TRBD2. This CDR3 spans 16 amino acids. V lost 4 bases, J lost 4 bases, and 8 bases stayed unmatched. Germline loops: CDR1 KGHDR, CDR2 SFDVKD. CDR3: CATSEPTSGDAETQYF. The CDR3 DNA sequence: TGTGCCACCAGTGAGCCTACTAGCGGGGATGCAGAGACCCAGTACTTC.